This T cell receptor (beta chain) comes out of a study of cytomegalovirus exposure and HLA in healthy donors. Study in general: In a previous analysis, more than 90 million unique TCR beta sequences were found from roughly 180 million T cells.

Broader study findings: A few V segments could not be told apart, such as TRBV6-2 and TRBV6-3, and were left out. The productive fraction for most TCR beta V segments was about 87% or about 30% in an earlier analysis.

PCR amplification relied on 60 Vbeta primers (plus 13 Jbeta primers). TCRdb keeps only in-frame clones here, not all; method: immunoSEQ multiplex PCR. The repertoire includes approximately 210,000 clones, over 75% of them detected once, and 9.5% to 13% sits in the top ten. Germline assignment: CDR1 MDHEN and CDR2 SYDVKM. V shed 7 bases and J shed 4 bases, with 14 bases lying between them. This CDR3 is built from 14 residues. Donors sampled were nominally healthy, though unrecorded immune exposures were likely. A note on this clone: Its antigen remains unknown.

The chain carries TRBV28 and TRBJ1-3, with D maybe TRBD1 (6 bases). This clonotype was obtained from a woman aged 50 to 60 in good health and CMV-seropositive. Sequencing was performed on PBMCs. CDR3 sequence reads: CASTPPTGGNTIYF. The CDR3, as DNA: TGTGCCAGCACCCCTCCTACAGGGGGAAACACCATATATTTT.